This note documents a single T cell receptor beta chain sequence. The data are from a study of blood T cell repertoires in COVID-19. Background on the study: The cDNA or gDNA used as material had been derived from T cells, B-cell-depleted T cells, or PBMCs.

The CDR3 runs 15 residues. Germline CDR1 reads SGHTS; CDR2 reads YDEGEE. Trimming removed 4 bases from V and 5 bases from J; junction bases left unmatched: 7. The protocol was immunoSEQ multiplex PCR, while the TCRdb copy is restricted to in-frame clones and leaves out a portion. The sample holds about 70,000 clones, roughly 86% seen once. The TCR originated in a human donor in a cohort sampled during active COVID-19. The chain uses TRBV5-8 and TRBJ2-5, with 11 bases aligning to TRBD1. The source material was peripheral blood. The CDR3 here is CASSPGQGARETQYF. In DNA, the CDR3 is TGTGCCAGCAGCCCAGGACAGGGGGCAAGGGAGACCCAGTACTTC.